The rows below give T cell receptor beta chains drawn from one sample of a study of CD8+ T cells in alopecia areata. Sequencing used immunoSEQ multiplex PCR; TCRdb keeps in-frame clones, though not all of them. The sample has 100,000 to 150,000 clones; 58% are singletons. The material sequenced was CD4+ T cells sorted from blood, taken at week 0. The receptors stem from a human donor with alopecia areata. Both conserved end residues are part of each CDR3. The D gene is left open where the match is weak. Part of the rows lack a size; the others show once, few, many or a class for expanded clones.

.	TRBJ1-4	TRBV23-1	.	CASSQPTETNEKLFF	TGCGCCAGCAGTCAACCGACAGAGACTAATGAAAAACTGTTTTTT
.	TRBJ1-2	TRBV2	.	CASSELSRTIIYGYTF	TGTGCCAGCAGTGAATTGTCCAGGACCATTATCTATGGCTACACCTTC
many	TRBJ1-2	TRBV14	.	CASSQGSGLLYTF	TGTGCCAGCAGCCAAGGCTCAGGACTCCTCTACACCTTC
.	TRBJ2-7	TRBV6-5	.	CASSLSLSSYEQYF	TGTGCCAGCAGTCTCTCCCTCTCGTCCTACGAGCAGTACTTC
.	TRBJ2-3	TRBV29-1	TRBD1	CSVDGTGVSDTQYF	TGCAGCGTTGATGGGACAGGGGTATCAGATACGCAGTATTTT
.	TRBJ2-7	TRBV18	TRBD1	CASSPDRASYEQYF	TGTGCCAGCTCACCAGACAGGGCGTCCTACGAGCAGTACTTC
.	TRBJ1-2	TRBV11-2	.	CASSLGDNYGYTF	TGTGCCAGCAGCTTGGGGGATAACTATGGCTACACCTTC
.	TRBJ2-5	TRBV14	TRBD2	CASSQRAGQETQYF	TGTGCCAGCAGTCAACGAGCGGGACAAGAGACCCAGTACTTC
.	TRBJ2-7	TRBV28	.	CASSSPSEGAGSSEQYF	TGTGCCAGCAGTTCCCCTTCGGAGGGGGCGGGGAGTAGTGAGCAGTACTTC
.	TRBJ1-2	TRBV29-1	.	CSVGDSYGYTF	TGCAGCGTTGGAGACAGCTATGGCTACACCTTC
.	TRBJ2-3	TRBV5-1	.	CASTKGSTDTQYF	TGCGCCAGCACTAAGGGAAGCACAGATACGCAGTATTTT
few	TRBJ2-2	TRBV4-1	.	CASSPGSGVTGELFF	TGCGCCAGCAGCCCAGGGAGTGGGGTGACCGGGGAGCTGTTTTTT
.	TRBJ2-5	TRBV4-2	TRBD2	CASSQNTGGLAPETQYF	TGTGCCAGCAGCCAAAACACAGGCGGACTAGCGCCAGAGACCCAGTACTTC
.	TRBJ2-7	TRBV2	.	CASSGGRVSYEQYF	TGTGCCAGCAGTGGCGGCAGGGTCTCCTACGAGCAGTACTTC
.	TRBJ2-2	TRBV6-5	.	CASSTMHGELFF	TGTGCCAGCAGTACAATGCACGGGGAGCTGTTTTTT
.	TRBJ1-6	TRBV7-9	TRBD1	CASSLEGGAYNSPLHF	TGTGCCAGCAGCTTAGAAGGGGGCGCTTATAATTCACCCCTCCACTTT
few	TRBJ1-1	TRBV11-2	.	CASSLTWGANTEAFF	TGTGCCAGCAGCTTAACATGGGGTGCGAACACTGAAGCTTTCTTT
once	TRBJ2-7	TRBV18	.	CASSPGLTYEQYF	TGTGCCAGCTCACCGGGCTTAACCTACGAGCAGTACTTC
.	TRBJ2-3	TRBV5-1	.	CASSFDGGPTDTQYF	TGCGCCAGCAGCTTTGACGGGGGACCCACAGATACGCAGTATTTT
.	TRBJ2-7	TRBV7-9	TRBD2	CKNSLAGVPPTTYEQYF	TGTAAAAATAGTCTAGCGGGAGTCCCCCCGACAACCTACGAGCAGTACTTC
.	TRBJ2-1	TRBV28	TRBD2	CASSLAGGPGYNEQFF	TGTGCCAGCAGTCTAGCGGGAGGGCCGGGGTACAATGAGCAGTTCTTC
.	TRBJ2-2	TRBV7-3	.	CASSPGEGELFF	TGTGCCAGCAGCCCCGGCGAGGGGGAGCTGTTTTTT
.	TRBJ2-5	TRBV2	.	CASSEGLGEETQYF	TGTGCCAGCAGTGAGGGTCTTGGAGAAGAAACCCAGTACTTC
.	TRBJ2-5	TRBV5-6	.	CASSLVGREQETQYF	TGTGCCAGCAGCTTGGTTGGCAGGGAGCAAGAGACCCAGTACTTC
few	TRBJ2-7	TRBV2	.	CASSQGHTLSYEQYF	TGTGCCAGCAGCCAAGGACATACACTCTCCTACGAGCAGTACTTC
.	TRBJ2-1	TRBV7-2	.	CASSVRVTKGHEQFF	TGTGCCAGCAGCGTCCGGGTTACGAAGGGTCATGAGCAGTTCTTC
.	TRBJ1-5	TRBV9	.	CASSIGGQADQPQHF	TGTGCCAGCAGCATTGGGGGGCAGGCTGATCAGCCCCAGCATTTT
.	TRBJ2-2	TRBV7-9	.	CASSLLRAQNTGELFF	TGTGCCAGCAGCTTATTGCGGGCCCAGAACACCGGGGAGCTGTTTTTT